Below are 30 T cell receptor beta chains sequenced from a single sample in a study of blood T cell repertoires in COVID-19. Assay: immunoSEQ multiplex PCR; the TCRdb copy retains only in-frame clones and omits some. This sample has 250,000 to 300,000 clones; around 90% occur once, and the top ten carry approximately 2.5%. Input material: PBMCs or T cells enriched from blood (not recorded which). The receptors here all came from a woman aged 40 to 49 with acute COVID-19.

The CDR3 is CASSQSGGDGGYEQYF. The DNA of the CDR3 is TGTGCCAGCAGCCAATCGGGGGGGGACGGAGGCTACGAGCAGTACTTC. The chain couples TRBV4-2 to TRBJ2-7, with TRBD2 matching over 8 bases. This CDR3 region has 16 residues. Per the germline V gene, CDR1 is LGHNA and CDR2 is YNFKEQ. Losses at the gene ends were 2 bases for V and 3 bases for J; bases not matched to a gene: 9.

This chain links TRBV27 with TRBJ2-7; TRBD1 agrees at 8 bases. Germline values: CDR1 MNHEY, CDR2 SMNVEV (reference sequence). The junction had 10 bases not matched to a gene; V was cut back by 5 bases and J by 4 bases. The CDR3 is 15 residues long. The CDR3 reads CASSTLDRGGYEQYF. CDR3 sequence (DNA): TGTGCCAGCAGTACCTTAGACAGGGGAGGATACGAGCAGTACTTC.

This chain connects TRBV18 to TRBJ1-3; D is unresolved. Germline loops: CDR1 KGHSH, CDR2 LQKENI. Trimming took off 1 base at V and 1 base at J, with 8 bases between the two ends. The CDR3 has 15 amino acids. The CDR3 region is CASSPLDTSGNTIYF. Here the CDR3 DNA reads TGTGCCAGCTCACCACTAGATACGTCTGGAAACACCATATATTTT.

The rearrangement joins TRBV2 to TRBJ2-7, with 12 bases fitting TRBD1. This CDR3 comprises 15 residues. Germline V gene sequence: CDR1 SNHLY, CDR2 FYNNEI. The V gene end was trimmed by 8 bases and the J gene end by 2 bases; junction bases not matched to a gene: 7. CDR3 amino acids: CASVWGQGAAYEQYF. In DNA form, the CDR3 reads TGTGCCAGCGTCTGGGGACAGGGGGCGGCCTACGAGCAGTACTTC.

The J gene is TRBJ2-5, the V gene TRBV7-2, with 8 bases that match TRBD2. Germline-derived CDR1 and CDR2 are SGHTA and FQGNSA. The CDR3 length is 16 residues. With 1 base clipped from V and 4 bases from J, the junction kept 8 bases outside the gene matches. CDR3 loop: CASSLDPGGVLETQYF. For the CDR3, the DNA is TGTGCCAGCAGCTTAGATCCCGGGGGGGTTTTAGAGACCCAGTACTTC.

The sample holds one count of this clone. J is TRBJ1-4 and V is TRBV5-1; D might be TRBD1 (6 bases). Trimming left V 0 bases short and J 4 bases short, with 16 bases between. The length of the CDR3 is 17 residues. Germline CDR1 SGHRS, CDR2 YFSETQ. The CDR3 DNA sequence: TGCGCCAGCAGCTTGGACCCTGGGGGCTCGGGTAATGAAAAACTGTTTTTT. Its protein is CASSLDPGGSGNEKLFF.

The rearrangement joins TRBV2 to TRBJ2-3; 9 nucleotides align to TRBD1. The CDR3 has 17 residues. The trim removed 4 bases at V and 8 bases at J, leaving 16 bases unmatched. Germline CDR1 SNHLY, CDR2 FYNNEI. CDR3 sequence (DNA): TGTGCCAGCAGTGCCCAGGGTCCGGGACAGGGTGGAGGTACGCAGTATTTT. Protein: CASSAQGPGQGGGTQYF.

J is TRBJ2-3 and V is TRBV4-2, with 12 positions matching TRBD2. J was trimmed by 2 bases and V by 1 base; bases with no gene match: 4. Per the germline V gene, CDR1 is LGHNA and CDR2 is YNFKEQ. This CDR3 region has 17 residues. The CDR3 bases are TGTGCCAGCAGCCAAGCGGCTAGCGGGAGGGCCACAGATACGCAGTATTTT. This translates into CASSQAASGRATDTQYF.

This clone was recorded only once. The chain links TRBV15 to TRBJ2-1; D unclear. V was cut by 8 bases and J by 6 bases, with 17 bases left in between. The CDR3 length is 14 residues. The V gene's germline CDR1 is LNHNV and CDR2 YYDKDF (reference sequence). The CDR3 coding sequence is TGTGCCACCGGGCGCAGGTTTGAGTCCAATGAGCAGTTCTTC. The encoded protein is CATGRRFESNEQFF.

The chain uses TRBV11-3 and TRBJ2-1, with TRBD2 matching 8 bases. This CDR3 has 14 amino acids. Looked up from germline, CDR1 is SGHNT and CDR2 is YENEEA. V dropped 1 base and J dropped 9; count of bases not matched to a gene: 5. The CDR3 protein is CASSLVRTSSEQFF. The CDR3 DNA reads TGTGCCAGCAGCTTAGTAAGGACTAGCTCTGAGCAGTTCTTC.

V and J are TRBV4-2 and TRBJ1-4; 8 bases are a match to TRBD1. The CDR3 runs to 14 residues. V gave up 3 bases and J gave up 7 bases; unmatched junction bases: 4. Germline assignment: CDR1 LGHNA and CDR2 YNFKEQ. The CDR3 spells CASSQSRGPEKLFF. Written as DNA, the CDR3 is TGTGCCAGCAGCCAGTCCAGGGGGCCTGAAAAACTGTTTTTT.

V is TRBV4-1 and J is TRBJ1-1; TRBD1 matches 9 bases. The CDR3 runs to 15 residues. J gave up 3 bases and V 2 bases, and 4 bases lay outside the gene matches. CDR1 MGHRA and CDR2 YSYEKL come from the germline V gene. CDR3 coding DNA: TGCGCCAGCAGCCAATGGGACAGGGAGGACACTGAAGCTTTCTTT. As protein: CASSQWDREDTEAFF.

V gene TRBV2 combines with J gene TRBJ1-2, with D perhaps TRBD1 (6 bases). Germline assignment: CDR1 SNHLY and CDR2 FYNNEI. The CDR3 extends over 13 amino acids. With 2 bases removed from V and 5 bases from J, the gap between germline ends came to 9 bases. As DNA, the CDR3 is TGTGCCAGCAGTGAATGGGGACAATATGGCTACACCTTC. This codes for CASSEWGQYGYTF. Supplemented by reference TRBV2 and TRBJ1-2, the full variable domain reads EPEVTQTPSHQVTQMGQEVILRCVPISNHLYFYWYRQILGQKVEFLVSFYNNEISEKSEIFDDQFSVERPDGSNFTLKIRSTKLEDSAMYFCASSEWGQYGYTFGSGTRLTVV.

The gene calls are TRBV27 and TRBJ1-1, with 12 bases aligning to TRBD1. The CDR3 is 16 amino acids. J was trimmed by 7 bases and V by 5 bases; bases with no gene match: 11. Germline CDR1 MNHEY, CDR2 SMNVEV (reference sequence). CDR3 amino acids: CASSHFPGTGGLEAFF. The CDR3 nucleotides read TGTGCCAGCAGTCACTTCCCCGGGACAGGGGGCCTTGAAGCTTTCTTT.

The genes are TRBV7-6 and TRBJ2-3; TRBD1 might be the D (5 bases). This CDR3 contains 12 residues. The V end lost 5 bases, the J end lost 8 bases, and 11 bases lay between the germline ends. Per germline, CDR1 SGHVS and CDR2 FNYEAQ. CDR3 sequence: CASSGAPGTQYF. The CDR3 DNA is TGTGCCAGCAGCGGGGCACCGGGTACGCAGTATTTT. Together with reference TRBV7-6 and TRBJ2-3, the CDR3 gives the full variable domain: GAGVSQSPRYKVTKRGQDVALRCDPISGHVSLYWYRQALGQGPEFLTYFNYEAQQDKSGLPNDRFSAERPEGSISTLTIQRTEQRDSAMYRCASSGAPGTQYFGPGTRLTVL.

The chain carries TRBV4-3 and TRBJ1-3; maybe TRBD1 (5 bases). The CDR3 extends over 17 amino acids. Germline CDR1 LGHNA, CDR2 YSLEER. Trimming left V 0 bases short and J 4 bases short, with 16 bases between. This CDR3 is CASSQDLGAKKGNTIYF. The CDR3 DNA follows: TGCGCCAGCAGCCAAGATCTAGGGGCCAAGAAAGGAAACACCATATATTTT.

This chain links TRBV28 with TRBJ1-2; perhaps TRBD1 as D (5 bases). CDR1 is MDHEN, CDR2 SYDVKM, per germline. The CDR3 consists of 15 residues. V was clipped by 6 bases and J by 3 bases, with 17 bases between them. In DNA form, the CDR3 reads TGTGCCAGCAGGGTTGCAGGGCCTACTCACTATGGCTACACCTTC. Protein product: CASRVAGPTHYGYTF.

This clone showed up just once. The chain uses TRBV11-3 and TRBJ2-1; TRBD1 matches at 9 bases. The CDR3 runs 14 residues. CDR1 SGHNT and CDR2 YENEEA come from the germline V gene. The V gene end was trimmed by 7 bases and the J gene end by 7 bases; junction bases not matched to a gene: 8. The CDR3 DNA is TGTGCCAGCACCGAGGACAGGGGAGGGAATGAGCAGTTCTTC. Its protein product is CASTEDRGGNEQFF.

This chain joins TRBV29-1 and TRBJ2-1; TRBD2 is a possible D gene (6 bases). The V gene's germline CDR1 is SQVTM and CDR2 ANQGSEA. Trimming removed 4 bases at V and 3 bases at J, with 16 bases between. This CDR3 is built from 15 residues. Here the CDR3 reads CSVGPPRLVYNEQFF. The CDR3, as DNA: TGCAGCGTTGGTCCCCCTCGACTAGTCTACAATGAGCAGTTCTTC.

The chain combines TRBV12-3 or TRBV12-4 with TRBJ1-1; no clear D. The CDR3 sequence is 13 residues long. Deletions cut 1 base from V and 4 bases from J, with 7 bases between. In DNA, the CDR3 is TGTGCCAGCAGTTTAGGGGAGAGCACTGAAGCTTTCTTT. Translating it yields CASSLGESTEAFF.

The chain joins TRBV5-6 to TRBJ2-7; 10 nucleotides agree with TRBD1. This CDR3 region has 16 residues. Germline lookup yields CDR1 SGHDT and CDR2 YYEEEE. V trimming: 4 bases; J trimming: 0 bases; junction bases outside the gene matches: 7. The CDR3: CASSTPDRGSSYEQYF. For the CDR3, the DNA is TGTGCCAGCAGCACACCGGACAGGGGGAGCTCCTACGAGCAGTACTTC.

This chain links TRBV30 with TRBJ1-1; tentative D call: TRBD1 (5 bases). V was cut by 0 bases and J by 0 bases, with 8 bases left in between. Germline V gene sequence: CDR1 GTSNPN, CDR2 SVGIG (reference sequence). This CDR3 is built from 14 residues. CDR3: CAWSVAGMNTEAFF. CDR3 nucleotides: TGTGCCTGGAGTGTAGCAGGGATGAACACTGAAGCTTTCTTT.

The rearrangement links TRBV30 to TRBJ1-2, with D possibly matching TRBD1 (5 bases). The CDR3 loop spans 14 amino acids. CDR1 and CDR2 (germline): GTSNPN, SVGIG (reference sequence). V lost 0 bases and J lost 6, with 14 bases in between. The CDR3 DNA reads TGTGCCTGGAGTGTACACGGAGGGGATAATGGCTACACCTTC. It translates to CAWSVHGGDNGYTF.

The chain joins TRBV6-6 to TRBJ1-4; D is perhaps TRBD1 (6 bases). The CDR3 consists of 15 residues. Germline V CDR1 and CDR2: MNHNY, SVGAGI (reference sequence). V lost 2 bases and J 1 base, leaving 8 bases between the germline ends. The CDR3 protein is CASSYEGGTNEKLFF. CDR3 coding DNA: TGTGCCAGCAGTTACGAAGGGGGAACTAATGAAAAACTGTTTTTT.

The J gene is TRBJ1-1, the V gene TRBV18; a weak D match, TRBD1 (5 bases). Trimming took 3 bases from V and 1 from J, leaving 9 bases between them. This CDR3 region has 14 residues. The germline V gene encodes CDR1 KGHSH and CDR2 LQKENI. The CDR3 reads CASSPGQQNTEAFF. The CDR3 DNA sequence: TGTGCCAGCTCACCGGGGCAGCAGAACACTGAAGCTTTCTTT. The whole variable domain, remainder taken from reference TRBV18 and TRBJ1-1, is NAGVMQNPRHLVRRRGQEARLRCSPMKGHSHVYWYRQLPEEGLKFMVYLQKENIIDESGMPKERFSAEFPKEGPSILRIQQVVRGDSAAYFCASSPGQQNTEAFFGQGTRLTVV.

This CDR3 is CASSFSSLGGGGSEAFF. The CDR3 DNA reads as TGTGCCAGCAGTTTTTCGTCACTGGGGGGTGGAGGGTCAGAAGCTTTCTTT. The chain has TRBV28 and TRBJ1-1; tentative D call: TRBD1 (5 bases). Germline V lookup: CDR1 MDHEN, CDR2 SYDVKM. V gave up 3 bases and J gave up 8 bases, with 25 bases separating them. The CDR3 is 17 amino acids.

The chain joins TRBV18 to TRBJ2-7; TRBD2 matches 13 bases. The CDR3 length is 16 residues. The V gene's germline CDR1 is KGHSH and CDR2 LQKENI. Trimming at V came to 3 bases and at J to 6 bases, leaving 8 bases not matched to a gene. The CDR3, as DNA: TGTGCCAGCTCACCGCAACTAGCGGGAGGGCCCGGCGAGCAGTACTTC. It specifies CASSPQLAGGPGEQYF.

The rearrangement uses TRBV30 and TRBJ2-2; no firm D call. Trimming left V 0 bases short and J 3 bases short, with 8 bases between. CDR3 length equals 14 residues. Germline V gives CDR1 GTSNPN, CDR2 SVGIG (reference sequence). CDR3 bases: TGTGCCTGGAGTGTGAGGCGCCACACCGGGGAGCTGTTTTTT. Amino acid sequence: CAWSVRRHTGELFF.

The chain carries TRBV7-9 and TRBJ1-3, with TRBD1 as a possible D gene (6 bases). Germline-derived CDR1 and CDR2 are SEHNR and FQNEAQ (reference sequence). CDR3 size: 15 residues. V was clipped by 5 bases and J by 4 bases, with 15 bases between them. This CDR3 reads CASSDTRGSGNTIYF. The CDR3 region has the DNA TGTGCCAGCAGCGACACCAGGGGCTCAGGAAACACCATATATTTT.

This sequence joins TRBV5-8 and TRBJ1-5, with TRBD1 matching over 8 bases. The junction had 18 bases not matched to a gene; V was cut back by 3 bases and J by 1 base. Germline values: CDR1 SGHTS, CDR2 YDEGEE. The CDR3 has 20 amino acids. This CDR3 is CASSYGTGSRGSSSNQPQHF. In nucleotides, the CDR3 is TGTGCCAGCAGCTACGGGACAGGATCAAGGGGGAGTAGCAGCAATCAGCCCCAGCATTTT. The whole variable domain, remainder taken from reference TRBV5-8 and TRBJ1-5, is EAGVTQSPTHLIKTRGQQATLRCSPISGHTSVYWYQQALGLGLQFLLWYDEGEERNRGNFPPRFSGRQFPNYSSELNVNALELEDSALYLCASSYGTGSRGSSSNQPQHFGDGTRLSIL.